Below, 5 T cell receptor beta chains from the same sample are listed, as sequenced in a study of control samples from healthy donors and cancer patients. The data were produced by immunoSEQ multiplex PCR, yet TCRdb's version contains in-frame clones alone and is incomplete. The data hold about 57,000 clones, with about 91% observed a single time. Material: PBMCs. These receptors were collected from a man in his thirties or forties with colorectal cancer.

This clone was counted a single time. The J gene is TRBJ1-6, the V gene TRBV4-3, with D unclear. In germline, CDR1 is LGHNA, CDR2 YSLEER. This CDR3 comprises 17 residues. The V end was cut by 0 bases, the J end by 3 bases, with 12 bases between. The CDR3 sequence: CASSQDHGANYNSPLHF. In DNA, the CDR3 is TGCGCCAGCAGCCAAGATCACGGAGCAAACTATAATTCACCCCTCCACTTT.

The V and J genes are TRBV27 and TRBJ1-6, with 7 bases lining up with TRBD1. Germline-derived CDR1 and CDR2 are MNHEY and SMNVEV (reference sequence). This CDR3 comprises 16 residues. J lost 4 bases, V lost 0 bases, and 3 bases had no gene match. The CDR3 region has the DNA TGTGCCAGCAGTTTATCGATGGGACAGTATAATTCACCCCTCCACTTT. The encoded protein is CASSLSMGQYNSPLHF.

The genes are TRBV4-1 and TRBJ1-3, with unresolved D. The V and J ends lost 1 base and 0 bases respectively, with 7 bases between them. This CDR3 contains 15 residues. Germline assignment: CDR1 MGHRA and CDR2 YSYEKL. DNA for the CDR3: TGCGCCAGCAGCCAAGGGCGGAGCTCTGGAAACACCATATATTTT. It translates to CASSQGRSSGNTIYF.

This clone was observed once. The chain links TRBV27 to TRBJ2-7; TRBD2 aligns across 10 bases. V was pared by 3 bases and J by 2 bases, with 4 bases of the junction left unmatched. In germline, CDR1 is MNHEY, CDR2 SMNVEV (reference sequence). This CDR3 is 15 amino acids long. The CDR3 DNA reads TGTGCCAGCAGTTTGGCCGGGACTAGCGCCTACGAGCAGTACTTC. Translating it yields CASSLAGTSAYEQYF.

This chain links TRBV3-1 (or the pseudogene TRBV3-2) with TRBJ1-4, with D perhaps matching TRBD1 (5 bases). Germline V gene lookup returns CDR1 LGHDT and CDR2 YNNKEL (reference sequence). V was shortened by 0 bases and J by 5 bases, with 19 bases between the two germline ends. CDR3 length: 18 residues. The CDR3 nucleotides are TGTGCCAGCAGCCAAGATGGGGGGACGAAGAAGGGAAATGAAAAACTGTTTTTT. Its translation is CASSQDGGTKKGNEKLFF.